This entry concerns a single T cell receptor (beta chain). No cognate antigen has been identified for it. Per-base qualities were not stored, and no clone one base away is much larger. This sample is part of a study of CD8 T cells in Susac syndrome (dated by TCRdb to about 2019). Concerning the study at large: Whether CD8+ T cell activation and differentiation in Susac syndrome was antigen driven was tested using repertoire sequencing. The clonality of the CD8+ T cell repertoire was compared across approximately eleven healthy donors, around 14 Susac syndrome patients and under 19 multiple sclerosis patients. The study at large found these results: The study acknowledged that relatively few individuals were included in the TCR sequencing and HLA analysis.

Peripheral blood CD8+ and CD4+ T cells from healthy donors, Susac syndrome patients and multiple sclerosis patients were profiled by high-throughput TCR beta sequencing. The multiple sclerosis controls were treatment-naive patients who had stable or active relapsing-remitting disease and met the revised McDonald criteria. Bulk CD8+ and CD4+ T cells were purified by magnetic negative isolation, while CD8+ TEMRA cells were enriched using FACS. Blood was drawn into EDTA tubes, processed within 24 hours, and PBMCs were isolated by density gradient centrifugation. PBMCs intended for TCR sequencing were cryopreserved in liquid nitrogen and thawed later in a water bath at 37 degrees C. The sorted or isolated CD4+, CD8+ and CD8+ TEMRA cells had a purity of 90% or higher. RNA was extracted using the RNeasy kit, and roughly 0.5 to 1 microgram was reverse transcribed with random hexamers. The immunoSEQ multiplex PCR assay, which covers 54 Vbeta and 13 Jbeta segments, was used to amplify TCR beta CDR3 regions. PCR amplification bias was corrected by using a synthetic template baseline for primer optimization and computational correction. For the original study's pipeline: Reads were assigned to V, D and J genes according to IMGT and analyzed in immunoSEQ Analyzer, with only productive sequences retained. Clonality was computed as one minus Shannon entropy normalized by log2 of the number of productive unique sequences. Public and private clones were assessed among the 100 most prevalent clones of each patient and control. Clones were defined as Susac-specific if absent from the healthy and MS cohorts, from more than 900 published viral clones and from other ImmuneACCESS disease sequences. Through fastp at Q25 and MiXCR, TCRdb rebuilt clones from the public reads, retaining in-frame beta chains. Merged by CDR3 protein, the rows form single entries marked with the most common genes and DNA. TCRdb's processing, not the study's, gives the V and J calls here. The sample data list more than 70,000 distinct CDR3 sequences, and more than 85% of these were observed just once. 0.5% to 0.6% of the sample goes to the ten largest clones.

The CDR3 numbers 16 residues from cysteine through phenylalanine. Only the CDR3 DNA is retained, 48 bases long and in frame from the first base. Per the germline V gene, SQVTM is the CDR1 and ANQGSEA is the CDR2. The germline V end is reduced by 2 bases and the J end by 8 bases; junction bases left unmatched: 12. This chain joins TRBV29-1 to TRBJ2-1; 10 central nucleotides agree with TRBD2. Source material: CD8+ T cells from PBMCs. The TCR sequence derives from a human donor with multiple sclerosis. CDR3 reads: CSVESQLAGVVDEQFF. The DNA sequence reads TGCAGCGTTGAATCCCAGCTAGCGGGGGTGGTCGATGAGCAGTTCTTC.